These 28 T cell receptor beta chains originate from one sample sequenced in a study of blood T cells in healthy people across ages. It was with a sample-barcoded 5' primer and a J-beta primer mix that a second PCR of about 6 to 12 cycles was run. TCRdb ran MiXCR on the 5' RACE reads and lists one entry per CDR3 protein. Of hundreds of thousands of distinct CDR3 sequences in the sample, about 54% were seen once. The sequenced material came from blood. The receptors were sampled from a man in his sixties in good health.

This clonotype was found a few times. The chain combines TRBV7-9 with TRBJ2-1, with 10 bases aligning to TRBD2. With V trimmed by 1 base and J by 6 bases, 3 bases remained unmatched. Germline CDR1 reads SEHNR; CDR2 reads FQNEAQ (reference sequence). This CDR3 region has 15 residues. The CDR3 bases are TGTGCCAGCAGCTTAGTTAGCGGGGGGATCAATGAGCAGTTCTTC. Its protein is CASSLVSGGINEQFF.

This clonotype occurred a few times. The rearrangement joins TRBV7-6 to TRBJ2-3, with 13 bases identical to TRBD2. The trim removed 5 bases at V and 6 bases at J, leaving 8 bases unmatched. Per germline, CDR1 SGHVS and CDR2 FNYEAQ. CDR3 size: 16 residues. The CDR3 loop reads CASSDGLAGVADTQYF. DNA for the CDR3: TGTGCCAGCAGCGATGGACTAGCGGGGGTTGCGGATACGCAGTATTTT.

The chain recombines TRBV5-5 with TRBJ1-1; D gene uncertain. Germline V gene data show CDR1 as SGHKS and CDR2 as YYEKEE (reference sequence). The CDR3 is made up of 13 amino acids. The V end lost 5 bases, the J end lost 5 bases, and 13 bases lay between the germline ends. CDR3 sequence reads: CASSFASQTEAFF. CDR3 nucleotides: TGTGCCAGCAGTTTCGCTAGTCAGACTGAAGCTTTCTTT. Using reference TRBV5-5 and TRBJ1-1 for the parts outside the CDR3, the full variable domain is DAGVTQSPTHLIKTRGQQVTLRCSPISGHKSVSWYQQVLGQGPQFIFQYYEKEERGRGNFPDRFSARQFPNYSSELNVNALLLGDSALYLCASSFASQTEAFFGQGTRLTVV.

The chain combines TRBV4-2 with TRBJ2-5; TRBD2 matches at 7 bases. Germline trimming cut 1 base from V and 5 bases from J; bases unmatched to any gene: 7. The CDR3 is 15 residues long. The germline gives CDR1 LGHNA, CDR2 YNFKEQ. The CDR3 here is CASSQASGVGETQYF. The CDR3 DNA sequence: TGTGCCAGCAGCCAAGCCAGCGGGGTTGGTGAGACCCAGTACTTC.

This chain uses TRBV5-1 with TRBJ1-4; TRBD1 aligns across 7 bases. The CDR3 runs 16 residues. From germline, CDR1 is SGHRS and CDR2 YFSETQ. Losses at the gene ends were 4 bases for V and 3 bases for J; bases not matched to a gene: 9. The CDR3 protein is CASSLRQGGSNEKLFF. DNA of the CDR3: TGCGCCAGCAGCCTGAGACAGGGCGGATCTAATGAAAAACTGTTTTTT.

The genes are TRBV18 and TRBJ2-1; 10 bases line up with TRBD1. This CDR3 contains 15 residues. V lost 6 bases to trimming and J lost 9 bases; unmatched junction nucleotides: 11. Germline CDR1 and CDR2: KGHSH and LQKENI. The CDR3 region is CASSPQAGQGSEQFF. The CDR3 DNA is TGTGCCAGCTCTCCCCAAGCGGGACAGGGGAGTGAGCAGTTCTTC.

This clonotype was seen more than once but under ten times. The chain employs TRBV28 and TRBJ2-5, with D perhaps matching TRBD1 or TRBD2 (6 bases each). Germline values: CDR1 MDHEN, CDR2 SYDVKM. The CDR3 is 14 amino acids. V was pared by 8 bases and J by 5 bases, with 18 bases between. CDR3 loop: CASQGGRIWETQYF. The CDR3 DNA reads TGTGCCAGCCAAGGGGGGAGGATCTGGGAGACCCAGTACTTC.

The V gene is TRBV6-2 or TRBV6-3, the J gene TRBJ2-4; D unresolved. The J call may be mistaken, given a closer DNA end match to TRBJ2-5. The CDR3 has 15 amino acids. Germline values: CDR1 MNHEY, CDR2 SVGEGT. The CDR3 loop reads CASSYSGLRKETQYF. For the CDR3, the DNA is TGTGCCAGCAGTTACTCGGGCCTCAGGAAAGAGACCCAGTACTTC.

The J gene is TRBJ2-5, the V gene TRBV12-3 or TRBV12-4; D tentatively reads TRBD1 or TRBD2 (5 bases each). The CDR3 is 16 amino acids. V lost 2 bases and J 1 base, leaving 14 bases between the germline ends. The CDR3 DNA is TGTGCCAGCAGTTTATCTGGGGGTTCGGGCCAAGAGACCCAGTACTTC. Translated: CASSLSGGSGQETQYF.

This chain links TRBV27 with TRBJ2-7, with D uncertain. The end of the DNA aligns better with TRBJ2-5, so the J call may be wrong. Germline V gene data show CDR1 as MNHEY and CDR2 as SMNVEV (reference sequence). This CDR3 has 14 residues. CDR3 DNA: TGTGCCAGCAGTTTTCTCCATCAGAAAGGGACCCAGTACTTC. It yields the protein CASSFLHQKGTQYF.

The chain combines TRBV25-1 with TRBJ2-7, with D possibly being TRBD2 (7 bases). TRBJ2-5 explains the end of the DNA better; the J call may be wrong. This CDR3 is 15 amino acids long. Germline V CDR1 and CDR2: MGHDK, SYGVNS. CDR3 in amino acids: CASSDFGGRLETQYF. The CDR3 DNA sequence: TGTGCCAGCAGTGACTTCGGGGGGCGCTTGGAGACCCAGTACTTC.

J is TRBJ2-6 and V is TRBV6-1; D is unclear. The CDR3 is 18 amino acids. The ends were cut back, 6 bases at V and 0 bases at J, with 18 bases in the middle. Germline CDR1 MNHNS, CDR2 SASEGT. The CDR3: CASRHARAIPSGANVLTF. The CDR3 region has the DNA TGTGCCAGCAGGCACGCAAGGGCAATCCCCTCTGGGGCCAACGTCCTGACTTTC.

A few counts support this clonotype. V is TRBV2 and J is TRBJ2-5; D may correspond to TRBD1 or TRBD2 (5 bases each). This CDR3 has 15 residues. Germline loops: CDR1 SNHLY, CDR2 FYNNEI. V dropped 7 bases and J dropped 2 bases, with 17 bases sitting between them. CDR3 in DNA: TGTGCCAGCATCCTCGAGGGGTTGCATCAAGAGACCCAGTACTTC. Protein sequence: CASILEGLHQETQYF.

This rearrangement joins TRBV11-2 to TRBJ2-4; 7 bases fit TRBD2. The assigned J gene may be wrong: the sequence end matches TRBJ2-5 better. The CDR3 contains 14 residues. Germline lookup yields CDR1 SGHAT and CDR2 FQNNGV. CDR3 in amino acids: CASSPEGGFETQYF. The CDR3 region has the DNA TGTGCCAGCAGCCCCGAGGGAGGGTTCGAGACCCAGTACTTC.

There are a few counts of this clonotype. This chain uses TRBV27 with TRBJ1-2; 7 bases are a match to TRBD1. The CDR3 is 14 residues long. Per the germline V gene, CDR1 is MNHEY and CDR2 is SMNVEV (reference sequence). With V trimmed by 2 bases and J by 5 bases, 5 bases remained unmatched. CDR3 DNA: TGTGCCAGCAGTTTAGGAGGGGGCCGTTATGGCTACACCTTC. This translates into CASSLGGGRYGYTF.

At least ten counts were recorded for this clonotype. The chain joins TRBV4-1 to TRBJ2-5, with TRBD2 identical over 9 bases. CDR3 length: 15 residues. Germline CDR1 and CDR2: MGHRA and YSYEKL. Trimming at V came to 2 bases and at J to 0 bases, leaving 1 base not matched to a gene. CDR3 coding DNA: TGCGCCAGCAGCCAACTAGCGGGAAACCAAGAGACCCAGTACTTC. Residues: CASSQLAGNQETQYF.

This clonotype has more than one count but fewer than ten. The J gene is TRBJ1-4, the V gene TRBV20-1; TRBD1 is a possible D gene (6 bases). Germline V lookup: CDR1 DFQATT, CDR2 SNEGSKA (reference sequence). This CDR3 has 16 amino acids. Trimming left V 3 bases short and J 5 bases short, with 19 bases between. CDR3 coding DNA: TGCAGTGCTAGCGGGACAAGGAAGAGGGGAAATGAAAAACTGTTTTTT. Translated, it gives CSASGTRKRGNEKLFF.

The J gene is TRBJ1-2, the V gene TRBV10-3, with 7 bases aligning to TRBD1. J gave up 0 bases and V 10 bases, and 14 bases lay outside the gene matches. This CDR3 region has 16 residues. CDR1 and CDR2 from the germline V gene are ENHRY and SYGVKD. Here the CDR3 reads CATRGRDSNSNYGYTF. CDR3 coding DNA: TGTGCCACCAGGGGAAGGGACAGCAATTCTAACTATGGCTACACCTTC.

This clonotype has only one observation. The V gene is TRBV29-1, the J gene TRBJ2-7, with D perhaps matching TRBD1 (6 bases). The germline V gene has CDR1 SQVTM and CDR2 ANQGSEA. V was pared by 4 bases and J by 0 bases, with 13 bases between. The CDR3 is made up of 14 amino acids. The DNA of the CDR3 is TGCAGCGTTGCAGGGGTGGGGAGCTCCTACGAGCAGTACTTC. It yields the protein CSVAGVGSSYEQYF.

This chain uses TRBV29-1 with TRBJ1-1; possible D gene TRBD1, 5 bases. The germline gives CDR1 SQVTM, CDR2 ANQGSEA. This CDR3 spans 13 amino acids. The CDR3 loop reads CGGAQRLNTEAFF. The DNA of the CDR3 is TGCGGGGGAGCGCAGCGTTTGAACACTGAAGCTTTCTTT.

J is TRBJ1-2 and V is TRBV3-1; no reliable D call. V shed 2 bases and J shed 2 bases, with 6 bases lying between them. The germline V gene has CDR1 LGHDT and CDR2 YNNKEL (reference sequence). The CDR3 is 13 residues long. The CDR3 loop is CASSQFGNYGYTF. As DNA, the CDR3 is TGTGCCAGCAGCCAATTCGGAAACTATGGCTACACCTTC.

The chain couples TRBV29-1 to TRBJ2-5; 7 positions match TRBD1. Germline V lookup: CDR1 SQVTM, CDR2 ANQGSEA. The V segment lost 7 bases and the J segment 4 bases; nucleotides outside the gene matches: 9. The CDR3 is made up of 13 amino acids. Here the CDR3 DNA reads TGCAGCGGACAGCACAGGGGCGGAGAGACCCAGTACTTC. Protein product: CSGQHRGGETQYF.

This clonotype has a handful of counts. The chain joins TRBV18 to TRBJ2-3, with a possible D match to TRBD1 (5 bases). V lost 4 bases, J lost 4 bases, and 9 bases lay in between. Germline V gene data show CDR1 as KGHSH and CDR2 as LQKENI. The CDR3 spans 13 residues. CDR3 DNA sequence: TGTGCCAGCTCACAGACAGTTTCAGATACGCAGTATTTT. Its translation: CASSQTVSDTQYF. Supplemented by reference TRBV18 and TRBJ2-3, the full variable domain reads NAGVMQNPRHLVRRRGQEARLRCSPMKGHSHVYWYRQLPEEGLKFMVYLQKENIIDESGMPKERFSAEFPKEGPSILRIQQVVRGDSAAYFCASSQTVSDTQYFGPGTRLTVL.

The CDR3 protein is CASSEATATDTQYF. The CDR3 DNA is TGTGCCAGCAGTGAAGCAACAGCGACAGATACGCAGTATTTT. The chain has TRBV2 and TRBJ2-3; no clear D gene. The CDR3 has 14 amino acids. Germline CDR1 is SNHLY and CDR2 is FYNNEI. V was cut by 0 bases and J by 3 bases, with 7 bases left in between.

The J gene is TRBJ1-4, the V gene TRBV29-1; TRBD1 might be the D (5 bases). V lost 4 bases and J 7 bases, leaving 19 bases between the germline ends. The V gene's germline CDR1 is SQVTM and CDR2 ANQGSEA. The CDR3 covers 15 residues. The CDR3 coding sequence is TGCAGCGTTGCCCTCTTAGCGGGGGGGGGTGAAAAACTGTTTTTT. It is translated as CSVALLAGGGEKLFF.

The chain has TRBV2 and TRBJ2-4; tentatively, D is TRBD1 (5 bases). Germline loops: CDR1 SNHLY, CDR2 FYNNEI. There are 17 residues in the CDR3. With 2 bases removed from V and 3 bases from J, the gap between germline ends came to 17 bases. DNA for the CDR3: TGTGCCAGCAGTGAATATAGGGGTTTTTTTAGCAAAAACATTCAGTACTTC. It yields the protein CASSEYRGFFSKNIQYF. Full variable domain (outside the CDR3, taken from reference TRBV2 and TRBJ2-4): EPEVTQTPSHQVTQMGQEVILRCVPISNHLYFYWYRQILGQKVEFLVSFYNNEISEKSEIFDDQFSVERPDGSNFTLKIRSTKLEDSAMYFCASSEYRGFFSKNIQYFGAGTRLSVL.

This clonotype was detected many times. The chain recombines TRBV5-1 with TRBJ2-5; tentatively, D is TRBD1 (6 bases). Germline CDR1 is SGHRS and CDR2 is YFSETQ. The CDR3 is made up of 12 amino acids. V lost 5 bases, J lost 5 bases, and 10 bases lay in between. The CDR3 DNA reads TGCGCCAGCAGTAACACAGGGGAGACCCAGTACTTC. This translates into CASSNTGETQYF. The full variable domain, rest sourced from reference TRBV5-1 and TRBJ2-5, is KAGVTQTPRYLIKTRGQQVTLSCSPISGHRSVSWYQQTPGQGLQFLFEYFSETQRNKGNFPGRFSGRQFSNSRSEMNVSTLELGDSALYLCASSNTGETQYFGPGTRLLVL.

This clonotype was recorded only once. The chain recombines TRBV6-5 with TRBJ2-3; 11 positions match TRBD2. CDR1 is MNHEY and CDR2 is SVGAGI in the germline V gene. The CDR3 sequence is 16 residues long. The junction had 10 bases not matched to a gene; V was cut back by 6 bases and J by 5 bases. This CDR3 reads CASRQNSGGAGDTQYF. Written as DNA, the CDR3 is TGTGCCAGCAGACAAAATAGCGGGGGGGCTGGAGATACGCAGTATTTT.